This paragraph covers one T cell receptor (beta chain) sequence. Its specificity is unknown. The CDR3 runs to 16 residues. With V trimmed by 4 bases and J by 0 bases, 6 bases remained unmatched. Germline CDR1 reads MGHDK; CDR2 reads SYGVNS. Clones were sequenced by immunoSEQ multiplex PCR, and TCRdb holds only the in-frame ones, with some missing. The sample consists of approximately 5,400 clones, less than 40% of them appearing once. The data derive from a study of T cells in localized non-small cell lung cancer. Study conclusions and caveats: Longer overall survival was seen with higher T cell density measured in blood.

Sequenced here: lung tumor tissue, sampled before any cancer treatment. The chain uses TRBV25-1 and TRBJ1-2; 9 bases are a match to TRBD1. This sequence originates from a male donor aged 60 or over with stage I squamous cell lung carcinoma. CDR3 protein: CASSAWDRAPNYGYTF. The CDR3 region has the DNA TGTGCCAGCAGTGCGTGGGACAGGGCTCCTAACTATGGCTACACCTTC.